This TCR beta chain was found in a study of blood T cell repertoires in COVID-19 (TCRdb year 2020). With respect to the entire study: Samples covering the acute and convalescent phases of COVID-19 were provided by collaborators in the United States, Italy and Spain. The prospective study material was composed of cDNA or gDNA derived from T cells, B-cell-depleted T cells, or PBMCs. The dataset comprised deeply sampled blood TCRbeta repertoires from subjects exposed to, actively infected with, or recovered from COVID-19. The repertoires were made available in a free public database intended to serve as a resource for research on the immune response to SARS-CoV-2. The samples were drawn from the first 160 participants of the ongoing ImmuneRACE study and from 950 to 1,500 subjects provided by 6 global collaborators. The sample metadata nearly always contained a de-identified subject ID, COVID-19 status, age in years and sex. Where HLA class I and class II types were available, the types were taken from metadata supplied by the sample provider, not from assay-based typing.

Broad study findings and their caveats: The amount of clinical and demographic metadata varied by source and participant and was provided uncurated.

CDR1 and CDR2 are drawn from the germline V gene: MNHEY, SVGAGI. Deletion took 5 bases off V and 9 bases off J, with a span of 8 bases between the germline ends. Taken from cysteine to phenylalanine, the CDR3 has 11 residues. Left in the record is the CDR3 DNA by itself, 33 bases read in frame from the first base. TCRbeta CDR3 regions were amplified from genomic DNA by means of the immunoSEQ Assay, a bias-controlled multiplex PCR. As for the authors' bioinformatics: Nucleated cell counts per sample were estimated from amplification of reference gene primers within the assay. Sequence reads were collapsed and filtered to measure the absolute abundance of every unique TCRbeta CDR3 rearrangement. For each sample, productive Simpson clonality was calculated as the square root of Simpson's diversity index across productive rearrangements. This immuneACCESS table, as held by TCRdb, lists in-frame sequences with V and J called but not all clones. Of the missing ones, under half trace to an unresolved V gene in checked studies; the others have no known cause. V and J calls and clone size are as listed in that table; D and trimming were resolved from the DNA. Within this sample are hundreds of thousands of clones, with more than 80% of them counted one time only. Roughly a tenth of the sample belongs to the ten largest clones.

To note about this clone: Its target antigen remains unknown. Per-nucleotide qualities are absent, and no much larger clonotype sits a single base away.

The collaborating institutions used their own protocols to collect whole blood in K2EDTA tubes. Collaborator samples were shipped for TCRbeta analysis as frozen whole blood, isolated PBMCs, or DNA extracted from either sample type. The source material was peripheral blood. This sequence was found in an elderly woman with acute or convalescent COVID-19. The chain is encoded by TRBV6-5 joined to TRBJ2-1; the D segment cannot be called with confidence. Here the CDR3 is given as CASSTRSEQFF. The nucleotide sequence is TGTGCCAGCAGTACCCGTAGTGAGCAGTTCTTC.